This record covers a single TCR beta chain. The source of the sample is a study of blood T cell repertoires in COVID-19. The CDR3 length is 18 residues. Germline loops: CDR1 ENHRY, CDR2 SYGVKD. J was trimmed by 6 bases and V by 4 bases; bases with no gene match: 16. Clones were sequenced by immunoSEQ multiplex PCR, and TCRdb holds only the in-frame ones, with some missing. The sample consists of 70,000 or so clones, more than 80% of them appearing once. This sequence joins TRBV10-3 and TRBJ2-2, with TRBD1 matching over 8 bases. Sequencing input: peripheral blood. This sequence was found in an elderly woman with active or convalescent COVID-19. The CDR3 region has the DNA TGTGCCATCAGTGTCCTGCCCGAGCCAGGGGGCGCGTCCGGGGAGCTGTTTTTT. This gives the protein CAISVLPEPGGASGELFF.